This T cell receptor beta chain derives from a study of shared clonotypes between healthy human individuals. Study-wide results and caveats: In contrast to clonotypes shared by all four donors, non-shared clonotypes had lower generation probabilities.

Assay used: immunoSEQ multiplex PCR; TCRdb lists only in-frame clones, some missing. The table records approximately 640,000 clones, about 92% of them present only once. There are 15 residues in the CDR3. V lost 0 bases to trimming and J lost 3 bases; unmatched junction nucleotides: 5. Germline CDR1 and CDR2: SGDLS and YYNGEE. Details on this clone: The antigen remains undetermined.

The sample comprised memory CD8+ T cells from PBMCs. The subset is: CD45RO+ cells pooled with CCR7-negative TemRA cells. V is TRBV9 and J is TRBJ1-2, with TRBD1 identical over 7 bases. The receptor was derived from a man aged 18 to 30 in good health. Some clones in this sample may be carry-over from other donors' samples. CDR3 bases: TGTGCCAGCAGCGTAGATGGGACAGTCTACTATGGCTACACCTTC. The encoded protein is CASSVDGTVYYGYTF.